This T cell receptor beta chain was found in a study of identical twins. This clonotype was observed a handful of times. V gave up 2 bases and J gave up 4 bases; unmatched junction bases: 18. Germline V lookup: CDR1 MNHEY, CDR2 SVGEGT. The CDR3 is made up of 20 amino acids. One entry per CDR3 protein results from TCRdb running MiXCR on the 5' RACE reads. The table records 200,000 to 250,000 distinct CDR3 sequences, 6.5% of them present only once. These data also featured in a second study, about T cells expressing NK-cell markers.

This sequence originates from a woman aged 18-29 years in good health. Sample: CD8+ T cells sorted from blood. The chain uses TRBV6-2 or TRBV6-3 and TRBJ1-3, with 9 nucleotides matching TRBD1. The CDR3: CASSYGHYETQGALGNTIYF. In DNA, the CDR3 is TGTGCCAGCAGTTACGGCCATTACGAAACACAGGGGGCTTTAGGAAACACCATATATTTT.